Following are 10 T cell receptor beta chains from one sample sequenced in a study of regulatory T cells in long-lasting Graves disease. The time point was: persistent/refractory GD, antithyroid drugs over 5 years with positive TRAb. PBMCs provided the RNA from which the TCR library was made. Arm-PCR of CDR3 regions with iRepertoire HTBI primers generated TCR beta libraries. Using its own MiXCR run on the multiplex PCR reads, TCRdb lists one record per CDR3 protein. This sample carries 650,000 to 850,000 distinct CDR3 sequences, around 30% of them seen once, and the ten largest clones take 42%. This specimen was peripheral blood mononuclear cells (PBMCs), taken when the disease was refractory, from a patient treated with antithyroid drugs. Source of these receptors: a female donor with Graves disease.

This clonotype was detected a few times. The chain uses TRBV5-4 and TRBJ1-2, with D possibly being TRBD1 (6 bases). This CDR3 has 15 residues. Trimming took 4 bases from V and 1 from J, leaving 14 bases between them. Looked up from germline, CDR1 is SGHNT and CDR2 is YYREEE (reference sequence). The CDR3 sequence is CASSPNREINYGYTF. In nucleotides, the CDR3 is TGTGCCAGCAGCCCGAACAGGGAGATTAACTATGGCTACACCTTC.

The chain carries TRBV10-3 and TRBJ1-4; D not resolved. The CDR3 has 12 amino acids. Looked up from germline, CDR1 is ENHRY and CDR2 is SYGVKD. Trimming cost V 6 bases and J 8 bases, with 10 bases left between them. CDR3 in DNA: TGTGCCATCAGGGGCCCTGGGGAAAAACTGTTTTTT. Translation gives CAIRGPGEKLFF.

CDR3 region: CASSMSGQETQYF. The CDR3 bases are TGTGCCAGTAGTATGTCAGGACAGGAGACCCAGTACTTC. This chain links TRBV19 with TRBJ2-5, with D possibly matching TRBD1 (6 bases). This CDR3 region has 13 residues. From germline, CDR1 is LNHDA and CDR2 SQIVND (reference sequence). Between the trimmed V and J ends, which lost 3 bases and 5 bases, there was a span of 10 bases. Complete variable domain (other parts from reference TRBV19 and TRBJ2-5): DGGITQSPKYLFRKEGQNVTLSCEQNLNHDAMYWYRQDPGQGLRLIYYSQIVNDFQKGDIAEGYSVSREKKESFPLTVTSAQKNPTAFYLCASSMSGQETQYFGPGTRLLVL.

In its sample, this clonotype was seen many times. The chain combines TRBV28 with TRBJ1-4, with D unresolved. CDR3 length: 12 residues. Germline values: CDR1 MDHEN, CDR2 SYDVKM. V was trimmed by 1 base and J by 4 bases, leaving 1 base between them. The CDR3 is CASSLFNEKLFF. In DNA, the CDR3 is TGTGCCAGCAGTTTATTTAATGAAAAACTGTTTTTT.

The J gene is TRBJ1-5, the V gene TRBV11-2, with D possibly being TRBD1 (6 bases). Germline V gives CDR1 SGHAT, CDR2 FQNNGV. Trimming removed 5 bases at V and 5 bases at J, with 19 bases between. This CDR3 has 16 residues. CDR3 region: CASSLRARDTDQPQHF. CDR3 DNA sequence: TGTGCCAGCAGCCTTAGGGCCCGGGACACCGATCAGCCCCAGCATTTT.

There are a few counts of this clonotype. The chain has TRBV11-2 and TRBJ2-7, with 10 bases matching TRBD1. Looked up from germline, CDR1 is SGHAT and CDR2 is FQNNGV. CDR3 size: 16 residues. Trimming removed 5 bases from V and 2 bases from J; junction bases left unmatched: 9. The CDR3 loop is CASSLSRDRGTYEQYF. The CDR3 region has the DNA TGTGCCAGCAGCCTAAGCCGGGACAGGGGAACCTACGAGCAGTACTTC.

The rearrangement joins TRBV5-1 to TRBJ1-2, with 8 bases identical to TRBD1. Trimming took 0 bases from V and 5 from J; bases not matched to a gene: 9. Germline CDR1 is SGHRS and CDR2 is YFSETQ. The CDR3 spans 16 residues. CDR3 amino acids: CASSLAPGGVEYGYTF. The CDR3 nucleotides read TGCGCCAGCAGCTTGGCTCCAGGGGGCGTTGAGTATGGCTACACCTTC.

The chain uses TRBV9 and TRBJ1-1, with 10 bases fitting TRBD1. J was trimmed by 1 base and V by 3 bases; bases with no gene match: 9. The V gene's germline CDR1 is SGDLS and CDR2 YYNGEE. This CDR3 has 17 residues. CDR3 region: CASSEPPWDRGNTEAFF. The CDR3 DNA follows: TGTGCCAGCAGCGAACCTCCTTGGGACAGGGGGAACACTGAAGCTTTCTTT.

Remarks on this clonotype: As the CDR3 is not closed by the conserved phenylalanine or tryptophan, this likely results from a read error. The V call is TRBV6-4, the J call TRBJ2-7, with D hard to call. The CDR3 contains 13 residues. V lost 2 bases and J lost 0, with 5 bases in between. From germline, CDR1 is MRHNA and CDR2 SNTAGT. The CDR3 DNA follows: TGTGCCAGCAGTGACCCACGCTCCTACGAGCAGTACTTA. It specifies CASSDPRSYEQYL.

The genes are TRBV13 and TRBJ2-1; 7 positions match TRBD2. After removal of 7 bases from V and 7 bases from J, the junction contained 4 bases not matched to a gene. This CDR3 contains 12 residues. Germline V lookup: CDR1 PRHDT, CDR2 FYEKMQ (reference sequence). CDR3 protein: CASKILANEQFF. CDR3 nucleotides: TGTGCCAGCAAGATACTAGCGAATGAGCAGTTCTTC.